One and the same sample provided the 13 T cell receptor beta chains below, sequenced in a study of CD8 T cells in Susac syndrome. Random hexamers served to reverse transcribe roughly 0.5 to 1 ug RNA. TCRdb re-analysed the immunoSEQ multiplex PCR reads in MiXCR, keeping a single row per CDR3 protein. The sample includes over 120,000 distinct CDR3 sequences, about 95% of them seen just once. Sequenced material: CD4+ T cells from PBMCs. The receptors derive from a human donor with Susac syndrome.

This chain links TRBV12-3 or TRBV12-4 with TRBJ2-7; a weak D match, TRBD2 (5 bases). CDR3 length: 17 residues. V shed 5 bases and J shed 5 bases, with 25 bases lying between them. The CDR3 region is CASSPAPPRTVMHEQYF. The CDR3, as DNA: TGTGCCAGCAGTCCTGCACCACCTAGGACTGTTATGCACGAGCAGTACTTC.

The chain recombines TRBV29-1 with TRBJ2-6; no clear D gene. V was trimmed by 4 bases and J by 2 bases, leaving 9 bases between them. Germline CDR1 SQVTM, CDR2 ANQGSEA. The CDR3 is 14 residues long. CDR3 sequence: CSVGTSTGANVLTF. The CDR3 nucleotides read TGCAGCGTTGGGACCTCAACTGGGGCCAACGTCCTGACTTTC.

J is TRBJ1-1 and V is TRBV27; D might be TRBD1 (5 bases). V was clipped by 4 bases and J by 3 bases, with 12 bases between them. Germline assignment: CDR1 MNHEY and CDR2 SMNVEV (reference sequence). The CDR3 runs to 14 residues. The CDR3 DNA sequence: TGTGCCAGCAGTTACTGGGGCCGGGACACTGAAGCTTTCTTT. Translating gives CASSYWGRDTEAFF.

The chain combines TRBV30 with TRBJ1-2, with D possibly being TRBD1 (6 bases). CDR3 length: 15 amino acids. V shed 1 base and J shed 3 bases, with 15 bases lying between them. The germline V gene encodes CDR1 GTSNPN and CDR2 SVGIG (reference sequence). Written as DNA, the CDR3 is TGTGCCTGGAGTGCCCTGGACAGCTTATACTATGGCTACACCTTC. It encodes CAWSALDSLYYGYTF.

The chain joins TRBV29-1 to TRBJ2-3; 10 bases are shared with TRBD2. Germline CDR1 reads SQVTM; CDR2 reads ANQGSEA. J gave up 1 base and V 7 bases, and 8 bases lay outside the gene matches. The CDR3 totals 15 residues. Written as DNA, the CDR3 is TGCAGCGCCGGAATTCTAGCGGGGGGCACAGATACGCAGTATTTT. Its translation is CSAGILAGGTDTQYF.

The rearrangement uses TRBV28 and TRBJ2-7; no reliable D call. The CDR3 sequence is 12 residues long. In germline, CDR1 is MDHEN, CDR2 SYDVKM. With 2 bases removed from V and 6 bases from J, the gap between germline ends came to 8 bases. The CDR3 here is CASSLARIEQYF. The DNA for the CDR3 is TGTGCCAGCAGTTTAGCCCGGATCGAGCAGTACTTC.

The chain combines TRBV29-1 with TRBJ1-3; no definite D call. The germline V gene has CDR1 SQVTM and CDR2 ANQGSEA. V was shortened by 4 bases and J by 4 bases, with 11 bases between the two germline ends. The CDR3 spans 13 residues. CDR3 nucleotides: TGCAGCGTTGTCAGTGGTAGCGGAAACACCATATATTTT. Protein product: CSVVSGSGNTIYF.

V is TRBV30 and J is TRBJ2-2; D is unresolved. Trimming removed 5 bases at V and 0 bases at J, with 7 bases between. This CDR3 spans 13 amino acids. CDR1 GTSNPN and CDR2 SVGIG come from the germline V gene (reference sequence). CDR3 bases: TGTGCCTGGGACCCTCCGAACACCGGGGAGCTGTTTTTT. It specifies CAWDPPNTGELFF.

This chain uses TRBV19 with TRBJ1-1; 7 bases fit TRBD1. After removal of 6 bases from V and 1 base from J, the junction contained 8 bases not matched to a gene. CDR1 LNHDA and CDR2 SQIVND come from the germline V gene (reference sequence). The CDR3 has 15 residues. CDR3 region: CASSTHRGGNTEAFF. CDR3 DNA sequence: TGTGCCAGTAGCACCCACAGGGGCGGGAACACTGAAGCTTTCTTT.

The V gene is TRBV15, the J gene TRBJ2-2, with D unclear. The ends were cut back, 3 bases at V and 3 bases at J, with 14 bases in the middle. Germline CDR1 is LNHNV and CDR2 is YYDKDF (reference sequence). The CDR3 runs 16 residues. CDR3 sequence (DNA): TGTGCCACCAGCAGGGATAAATACAGTGACACCGGGGAGCTGTTTTTT. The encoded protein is CATSRDKYSDTGELFF.

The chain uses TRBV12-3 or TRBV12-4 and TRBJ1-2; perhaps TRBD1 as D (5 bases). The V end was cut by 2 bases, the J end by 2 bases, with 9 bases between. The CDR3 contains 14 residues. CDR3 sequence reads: CASSLSGQNYGYTF. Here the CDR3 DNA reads TGTGCCAGCAGTTTATCGGGGCAGAACTATGGCTACACCTTC.

The CDR3 region has the DNA TGCAGTGCTAGTCGGGAGACAGGGCGTACTGAAGCTTTCTTT. Translation: CSASRETGRTEAFF. V and J are TRBV20-1 and TRBJ1-1; 7 bases are a match to TRBD1. Germline assignment: CDR1 DFQATT and CDR2 SNEGSKA (reference sequence). The CDR3 loop spans 14 amino acids. V trimming: 3 bases; J trimming: 5 bases; junction bases outside the gene matches: 9.

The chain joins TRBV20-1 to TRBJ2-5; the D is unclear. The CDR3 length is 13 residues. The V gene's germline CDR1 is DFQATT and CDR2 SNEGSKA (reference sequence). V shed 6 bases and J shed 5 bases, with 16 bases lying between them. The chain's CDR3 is CSATGPGGETQYF. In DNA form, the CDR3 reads TGCAGTGCAACGGGCCCCGGCGGTGAGACCCAGTACTTC.